The rows below give T cell receptor beta chains drawn from one sample of a study of cytomegalovirus exposure and HLA in healthy donors. Produced via immunoSEQ multiplex PCR; TCRdb's table is partial and in-frame only. The sample shows approximately 89,000 clones, around 73% of them seen only once. Sequencing was done on a sample of PBMCs. The receptors were sampled from a female donor in good health and CMV-seronegative. Each CDR3 is given with its conserved first and last residue. A D gene is named only where the DNA matches it firmly. Part of the rows lack a size; the others show once, few, many or a class for expanded clones.

d_call,j_call,v_call,clone_size,cdr3_length,cdr3_nt,cdr3_aa
-,TRBJ1-3,TRBV10-3,-,13,TGTGCCATCAGGGAGACAGGAGGAAACACCATATATTTT,CAIRETGGNTIYF
-,TRBJ2-7,TRBV5-1,-,14,TGCGCCAGCAGCTTGGGGGCAGGGCCCTACGAGCAGTACTTC,CASSLGAGPYEQYF
TRBD1,TRBJ1-1,TRBV12-5,-,14,TGTGCTAGTGGTTTGAACCCAGGGGGGACTGAAGCTTTCTTT,CASGLNPGGTEAFF
TRBD2,TRBJ2-1,TRBV4-1,-,18,TGCGCCAGCAGCCAAGAGGGCGGACTAGCGGTTTATTACAATGAGCAGTTCTTC,CASSQEGGLAVYYNEQFF
-,TRBJ2-7,TRBV19,few,16,TGTGCCAGTAGTATGGATCCATGGTTCGGAGGCTACGAGCAGTACTTC,CASSMDPWFGGYEQYF
TRBD1,TRBJ1-2,TRBV28,-,15,TGTGCCAGCAGTTTGATAGGACAGGGCAACTATGGCTACACCTTC,CASSLIGQGNYGYTF
TRBD1,TRBJ1-1,TRBV19,-,13,TGTGCCAGTAGGGACAGGGAGAACACTGAAGCTTTCTTT,CASRDRENTEAFF
-,TRBJ2-7,TRBV7-2,-,14,TGTGCCAGCAGCTTAGGGCAGGCGCGCTACGAGCAGTACTTC,CASSLGQARYEQYF
-,TRBJ2-1,TRBV29-1,-,14,TGCAGCGTTGTACGGCGGCTACCAGCCAATGAGCAGTTCTTC,CSVVRRLPANEQFF
TRBD1,TRBJ2-1,TRBV5-6,-,16,TGTGCCAGCAGCTTGGAGGGGACAGCATCTTACAATGAGCAGTTCTTC,CASSLEGTASYNEQFF
TRBD1,TRBJ2-5,TRBV7-2,-,17,TGTGCCAGCAGCCCCACGAGGACAGACAGGGGCCAAGAGACCCAGTACTTC,CASSPTRTDRGQETQYF
TRBD1,TRBJ1-1,TRBV28,-,14,TGTGCCAGCAGTTTGACAGGGGAATACACTGAAGCTTTCTTT,CASSLTGEYTEAFF
TRBD2,TRBJ2-1,TRBV13,-,15,TGTGCCAGCAGCTCGGGACTAGCGAATTACAATGAGCAGTTCTTC,CASSSGLANYNEQFF
TRBD2,TRBJ2-7,TRBV4-1,-,15,TGCGCCAGCAGCCAAGTGACTAGCGGGGGCTACGAGCAGTACTTC,CASSQVTSGGYEQYF
TRBD2,TRBJ2-5,TRBV5-1,-,17,TGCGCCAGCAGCTTGTTAGGGTCTAGCGGGAGCGTAGAGACCCAGTACTTC,CASSLLGSSGSVETQYF
TRBD2,TRBJ2-5,TRBV7-2,-,17,TGTGCCAGCTACCGAATTGGGGTGCGCGGGGGGCAAGAGACCCAGTACTTC,CASYRIGVRGGQETQYF
-,TRBJ1-1,TRBV28,-,11,TGTGCCGTCACCGGGGGCACTGAAGCTTTCTTT,CAVTGGTEAFF
-,TRBJ2-3,TRBV5-1,-,15,TGCGCCAGCAGCTTGGTAGCGCCAGGGGCGGATACGCAGTATTTT,CASSLVAPGADTQYF
TRBD1,TRBJ1-4,TRBV7-2,few,14,TGTGCCAGCAGCCCCGGGACAGTGAATGAAAAACTGTTTTTT,CASSPGTVNEKLFF
-,TRBJ2-7,TRBV21-1,-,17,TGTGCCAGCAGCAAAAACCTCACTAGCAGTAGGGCCTACGAGCAGTACTTC,CASSKNLTSSRAYEQYF
TRBD1,TRBJ1-5,TRBV28,-,15,TGTGCCAGCAGCCCAAGGACAGGGGCGATTCAGCCCCAGCATTTT,CASSPRTGAIQPQHF
-,TRBJ1-1,TRBV4-2,-,14,TGTGCCAGCAGCCCCATCGGGGGGACCTCCGTCGCTTTCTTT,CASSPIGGTSVAFF
-,TRBJ1-5,TRBV30,-,13,TGTGCCTGGAGTGTCTCCTTGAATCAGCCCCAGCATTTT,CAWSVSLNQPQHF
-,TRBJ2-5,TRBV5-1,few,15,TGCGCCAGCAGCTGGGGTAGGGGGGGAGAAGAGACCCAGTACTTC,CASSWGRGGEETQYF
-,TRBJ2-1,TRBV7-6,-,16,TGTGCCAGCAGCTCCCAGGGGAGGGCCCGCGGCAATGAGCAGTTCTTC,CASSSQGRARGNEQFF
-,TRBJ1-1,TRBV4-3,-,16,TGCGCCAGCAGCCAAGATCTAGGGACATCAGGGACTGAAGCTTTCTTT,CASSQDLGTSGTEAFF
-,TRBJ2-3,TRBV5-4,-,15,TGTGCCAGCAGCCTAGACAGTAGAAGCACAGATACGCAGTATTTT,CASSLDSRSTDTQYF
-,TRBJ1-1,TRBV19,-,14,TGTGCCAGTAGTATAGCAGGCCTGAGAACTGAAGCTTTCTTT,CASSIAGLRTEAFF
TRBD2,TRBJ2-1,TRBV10-2,-,16,TGCGCCAGCAGTGAGAGGACTAGCGGGGGAGGCAATGAGCAGTTCTTC,CASSERTSGGGNEQFF
-,TRBJ1-2,TRBV5-5,-,12,TGTGCCAGCAGCTTGACAGCCTATGGCTACACCTTC,CASSLTAYGYTF
TRBD2,TRBJ2-1,TRBV10-2,-,17,TGCGCCAGCAGTGAGTTACTAGCGGGGGGGCACTACAATGAGCAGTTCTTC,CASSELLAGGHYNEQFF
-,TRBJ2-1,TRBV30,few,14,TGTGCCTGGAGTCGAGCGGCGGCGTATAATGAGCAGTTCTTC,CAWSRAAAYNEQFF
TRBD1,TRBJ2-7,TRBV7-6,-,15,TGTGCCAGCAGCTATAGGACAGGGGAGGGCTACGAGCAGTACTTC,CASSYRTGEGYEQYF
-,TRBJ2-5,TRBV29-1,-,14,TGCAGCGTTGTGTCGGCAGGAATGGAAGGGACCCAGTACTTC,CSVVSAGMEGTQYF
TRBD1,TRBJ1-2,TRBV6-1,-,14,TGTGCCAGCAGTGTTCGACAGGGTACCTATGGCTACACCTTC,CASSVRQGTYGYTF
TRBD1,TRBJ1-1,TRBV10-2,-,12,TGCGCCAGCAGTGAACAGGGGATTGAAGCTTTCTTT,CASSEQGIEAFF
TRBD2,TRBJ2-7,TRBV4-1,-,16,TGCGCCAGCAGCCAACGCGGACTAGCGGGCGCCTACGAGCAGTACTTC,CASSQRGLAGAYEQYF
TRBD1,TRBJ2-5,TRBV11-2,-,16,TGTGCCAGCAGCTTAGGGACAGGGGGGAGGGCAGAGACCCAGTACTTC,CASSLGTGGRAETQYF
TRBD2,TRBJ2-7,TRBV4-1,many,17,TGCGCCAGCAGCCAAGATCTGCGAAGCGGGAGCTCCTACGAGCAGTACTTC,CASSQDLRSGSSYEQYF
-,TRBJ1-5,TRBV11-1,-,13,TGTGCCAGCAGCTTAAACATTAATCAGCCCCAGCATTTT,CASSLNINQPQHF
-,TRBJ2-3,TRBV30,-,12,TGTGCCTGGAGTGCTCGTATAGATGCGCAGTATTTT,CAWSARIDAQYF